This T cell receptor beta chain originates from a study of T-cell reconstitution after alpha-beta-depleted transplantation in children. Study-level findings and limits: The origin of alpha-beta T cells about two months after transplant was reportedly several hundred expanded graft clones. T cells produced anew were the main source of T-cell counts and diversity one year after transplant.

Unique molecular identifiers were used in preparing the TCRbeta library. TCRdb reanalysed the PCR reads using MiXCR and keeps one entry per CDR3 protein. The data contain 55,000 to 85,000 distinct CDR3 sequences, approximately 10% of them singletons. This clonotype was seen at least ten times. What it binds is unknown. The source is a boy younger than 18 with acute myeloid leukemia, due to receive a stem cell transplant. Sequences were derived from PBMCs, sampled before TCRalphabeta/CD19-depleted stem cell transplant.

The CDR3 DNA is TGTGCCAGCAGCTTATATTTAGCGGGGGGGACCACAGATACGCAGTATTTT. This gives the protein CASSLYLAGGTTDTQYF. The rearrangement joins TRBV11-2 to TRBJ2-3; the match to TRBD2 covers 11 bases. Germline V gene data show CDR1 as SGHAT and CDR2 as FQNNGV. The CDR3 totals 17 residues. J gave up 2 bases and V 2 bases, and 6 bases lay outside the gene matches.